This TCR beta chain stems from a study of T cells after posttransplantation cyclophosphamide. Concerning this clone itself: Its antigen is currently unknown.

Busulfan-fludarabine conditioning, marrow transplant, and cyclophosphamide on days +3 and +4 were administered. Profiling relied on immunoSEQ multiplex PCR, and the TCRdb table lists in-frame clones only, not all of them. The table shows 12,000 or so clones, with around 2.1% occurring only once. Notes on the study in general: Recipient CMV seropositivity and CMV reactivation strongly tracked TRB clonality. Skin or GI-infiltrating T cells shared few TRB sequences with blood. Donor-recipient repertoire similarity was low at 1-2 months, rising over year one.

The receptor was derived from a male patient in his 30s who received an allogeneic stem cell transplant from a related donor, was CMV-positive, and had no GVHD. The graft donor may have given rise to some T cells. Sample: PBMCs, taken after allogeneic stem cell transplant with posttransplant cyclophosphamide.

The CDR3 nucleotides read TGTGCCAGCAGTACGGACAGGTTTAAACTGTTTTTT. Its protein is CASSTDRFKLFF. This chain connects TRBV28 to TRBJ1-4, with 7 positions matching TRBD1. The V gene end was trimmed by 5 bases and the J gene end by 11 bases; junction bases not matched to a gene: 5. There are 12 residues in the CDR3. CDR1 is MDHEN, CDR2 SYDVKM, per germline.